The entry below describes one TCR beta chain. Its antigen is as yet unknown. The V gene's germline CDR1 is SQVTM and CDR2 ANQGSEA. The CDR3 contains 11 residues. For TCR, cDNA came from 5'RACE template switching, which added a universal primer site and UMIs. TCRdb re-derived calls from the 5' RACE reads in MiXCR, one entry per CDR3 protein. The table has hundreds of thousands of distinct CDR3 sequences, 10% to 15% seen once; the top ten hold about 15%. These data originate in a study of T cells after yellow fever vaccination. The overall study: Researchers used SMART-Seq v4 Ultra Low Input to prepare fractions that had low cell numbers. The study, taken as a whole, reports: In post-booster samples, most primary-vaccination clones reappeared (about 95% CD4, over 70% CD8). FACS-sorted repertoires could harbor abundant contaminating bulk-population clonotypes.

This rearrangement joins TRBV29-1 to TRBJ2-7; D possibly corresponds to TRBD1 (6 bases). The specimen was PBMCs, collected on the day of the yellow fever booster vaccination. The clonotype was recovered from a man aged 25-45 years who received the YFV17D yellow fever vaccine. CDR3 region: CSASGEYEQYF. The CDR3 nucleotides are TGCAGTGCCTCAGGGGAGTACGAGCAGTACTTC.